Listed here are 26 T cell receptor beta chains from one sample, sequenced in a study of CD8+ T cells in alopecia areata. Sequencing templates came from extracted RNA that was reverse transcribed into cDNA. Measured with immunoSEQ multiplex PCR; TCRdb has only the in-frame clones, and not every one. The sample carries 150,000 to 200,000 clones, approximately 56% recorded once. The specimen comprised CD4+ T cells sorted from blood, sampled at week 0. These receptors were taken from a human donor with alopecia areata.

In its sample, this clone was seen a few times. Written as DNA, the CDR3 is TGTGCCAGCAGCCCCTCTTGGGGGTTGGGGGACGAGCAGTACTTC. Translated: CASSPSWGLGDEQYF. The chain employs TRBV5-5 and TRBJ2-7; TRBD1 or TRBD2 may be the D gene (5 bases each). Germline V gives CDR1 SGHKS, CDR2 YYEKEE (reference sequence). Trimming cost V 4 bases and J 5 bases, with 19 bases left between them. The CDR3 length is 15 residues. Filled out from reference TRBV5-5 and TRBJ2-7, the complete variable domain reads DAGVTQSPTHLIKTRGQQVTLRCSPISGHKSVSWYQQVLGQGPQFIFQYYEKEERGRGNFPDRFSARQFPNYSSELNVNALLLGDSALYLCASSPSWGLGDEQYFGPGTRLTVT.

This clone was seen a handful of times. The CDR3 DNA reads as TGTGCCAGCAGCTCAACCGACCTCACTAGGGGCGAAAACATTCAGTACTTC. It specifies CASSSTDLTRGENIQYF. The genes are TRBV7-9 and TRBJ2-4; D is perhaps TRBD1 or TRBD2 (5 bases each). V was clipped by 4 bases and J by 5 bases, with 21 bases between them. CDR1 is SEHNR and CDR2 is FQNEAQ in the germline V gene (reference sequence). The CDR3 length is 17 residues.

V is TRBV5-1 and J is TRBJ1-2, with no clear D. This CDR3 contains 14 residues. Germline-derived CDR1 and CDR2 are SGHRS and YFSETQ. V shed 7 bases and J shed 2 bases, with 15 bases lying between them. CDR3 amino acids: CASAPGAGNYGYTF. As DNA, the CDR3 is TGCGCCAGCGCCCCGGGTGCGGGGAACTATGGCTACACCTTC.

This clone was found a few times. This chain joins TRBV30 and TRBJ2-7; weak D call: TRBD2 (6 bases). The germline V gene has CDR1 GTSNPN and CDR2 SVGIG (reference sequence). The germline V and J ends were trimmed by 0 bases and 11 bases, with 11 bases remaining between them. The CDR3 runs to 11 residues. CDR3 amino acids: CAWSVRGGKYF. The CDR3 DNA sequence: TGTGCCTGGAGTGTACGTGGGGGGAAGTACTTC.

This chain connects TRBV30 to TRBJ2-7; maybe TRBD1 (6 bases). The CDR3 sequence is 13 residues long. The V gene lost 0 bases and the J gene lost 3 bases, with 9 bases spanning the gap. Germline lookup yields CDR1 GTSNPN and CDR2 SVGIG (reference sequence). Here the CDR3 reads CAWSVQGVYEQYF. CDR3 nucleotides: TGTGCCTGGAGTGTACAGGGTGTCTACGAGCAGTACTTC.

Concerning this clone: The same CDR3 is also encoded by other DNA sequences in this sample. The J gene is TRBJ1-5, the V gene TRBV30; TRBD1 matches at 8 bases. With 3 bases clipped from V and 4 bases from J, the junction kept 2 bases outside the gene matches. This CDR3 is built from 13 residues. Germline V gene data show CDR1 as GTSNPN and CDR2 as SVGIG (reference sequence). The CDR3 DNA follows: TGTGCCTGGAGAGGACAGGGAAATCAGCCCCAGCATTTT. Translated, it gives CAWRGQGNQPQHF.

V and J are TRBV7-2 and TRBJ2-4; perhaps TRBD1 as D (5 bases). The CDR3 spans 16 residues. V shed 1 base and J shed 0 bases, with 10 bases lying between them. Germline loops: CDR1 SGHTA, CDR2 FQGNSA. CDR3: CASSLGRELAKNIQYF. DNA of the CDR3: TGTGCCAGCAGCTTAGGCAGGGAACTAGCCAAAAACATTCAGTACTTC.

This clone showed up many times. The CDR3 reads CASSPTNQETQYF. CDR3 bases: TGTGCCAGCAGTCCCACTAACCAAGAGACCCAGTACTTC. This sequence joins TRBV28 and TRBJ2-5; no firm D call. The CDR3 runs to 13 residues. V lost 5 bases and J lost 0, with 7 bases in between. Looked up from germline, CDR1 is MDHEN and CDR2 is SYDVKM.

The CDR3 DNA reads TGTGCCAGCAGCCAAGTGCAGACGAACACTGAAGCTTTCTTT. This gives the protein CASSQVQTNTEAFF. The rearrangement joins TRBV4-2 to TRBJ1-1, with D uncertain. Germline-derived CDR1 and CDR2 are LGHNA and YNFKEQ. V was cut by 1 base and J by 1 base, with 7 bases left in between. The CDR3 is 14 amino acids.

This chain connects TRBV5-1 to TRBJ2-6; D is uncertain. Germline CDR1 and CDR2: SGHRS and YFSETQ. Deletions cut 2 bases from V and 0 bases from J, with 6 bases between. The CDR3 is 15 amino acids. The DNA for the CDR3 is TGCGCCAGCAGCTTAGTCATCTCTGGGGCCAACGTCCTGACTTTC. Its translation is CASSLVISGANVLTF.

The rearrangement joins TRBV2 to TRBJ2-1; D may match TRBD1 or TRBD2 (6 bases each). The CDR3 contains 13 residues. CDR1 is SNHLY and CDR2 is FYNNEI in the germline V gene. CDR3 DNA sequence: TGTGGGGGATGGGGGGCCTCCTACAATGAGCAGTTCTTC. Translated, it gives CGGWGASYNEQFF. The full variable domain, completed using reference TRBV2 and TRBJ2-1, is EPEVTQTPSHQVTQMGQEVILRCVPISNHLYFYWYRQILGQKVEFLVSFYNNEISEKSEIFDDQFSVERPDGSNFTLKIRSTKLEDSAMYFCGGWGASYNEQFFGPGTRLTVL.

The chain recombines TRBV29-1 with TRBJ1-1, with a possible D match to TRBD1 (6 bases). The germline V and J ends were trimmed by 6 bases and 1 base, with 18 bases remaining between them. CDR3 size: 15 residues. CDR1 and CDR2 (germline): SQVTM, ANQGSEA. CDR3 sequence: CSVAYRQVPNTEAFF. The CDR3, as DNA: TGCAGCGTAGCCTACAGACAGGTGCCGAACACTGAAGCTTTCTTT.

The chain employs TRBV30 and TRBJ1-2, with D possibly matching TRBD1 (6 bases). The CDR3 spans 14 residues. Germline CDR1 GTSNPN, CDR2 SVGIG (reference sequence). The V gene lost 6 bases and the J gene lost 5 bases, with 19 bases spanning the gap. CDR3 sequence: CACLAGRGIYGYTF. DNA of the CDR3: TGTGCCTGCCTGGCGGGCAGGGGCATTTATGGCTACACCTTC.

The chain recombines TRBV29-1 with TRBJ2-7, with D possibly being TRBD1 (7 bases). The CDR3 extends over 16 amino acids. CDR1 SQVTM and CDR2 ANQGSEA come from the germline V gene. Deletions cut 0 bases from V and 1 base from J, with 16 bases between. CDR3 protein: CSVEDHTRGRSYEQYF. For the CDR3, the DNA is TGCAGCGTTGAAGATCACACCAGGGGGAGGTCCTACGAGCAGTACTTC.

The gene calls are TRBV11-2 and TRBJ2-6; D is unclear. Per the germline V gene, CDR1 is SGHAT and CDR2 is FQNNGV. This CDR3 spans 19 amino acids. Trimming left V 5 bases short and J 2 bases short, with 22 bases between. The CDR3 region is CASSVTLGFLGTGANVLTF. DNA of the CDR3: TGTGCCAGCAGCGTTACCTTAGGGTTTTTGGGGACTGGGGCCAACGTCCTGACTTTC. Together with reference TRBV11-2 and TRBJ2-6, the CDR3 gives the full variable domain: EAGVAQSPRYKIIEKRQSVAFWCNPISGHATLYWYQQILGQGPKLLIQFQNNGVVDDSQLPKDRFSAERLKGVDSTLKIQPAKLEDSAVYLCASSVTLGFLGTGANVLTFGAGSRLTVL.

The chain carries TRBV29-1 and TRBJ1-4; D remains ambiguous. CDR1 and CDR2 from the germline V gene are SQVTM and ANQGSEA. Trimming stripped 3 bases from V and 0 bases from J, with 5 bases between. There are 13 residues in the CDR3. The CDR3 DNA follows: TGCAGCGTTGAGGGGTCAACTAATGAAAAACTGTTTTTT. Amino acids: CSVEGSTNEKLFF.

In this sample, this clone turned up a few times. The rearrangement links TRBV29-1 to TRBJ2-3; weak D call: TRBD2 (5 bases). Germline V gene lookup returns CDR1 SQVTM and CDR2 ANQGSEA. The V end lost 0 bases, the J end lost 2 bases, and 15 bases lay between the germline ends. This CDR3 has 16 amino acids. The CDR3 region is CSVEDHGPGFTDTQYF. The CDR3 DNA reads as TGCAGCGTTGAAGATCACGGGCCGGGGTTCACAGATACGCAGTATTTT.

This chain connects TRBV30 to TRBJ2-6, with a tentative D call TRBD2 (7 bases). This CDR3 comprises 15 residues. CDR1 is GTSNPN, CDR2 SVGIG, per germline (reference sequence). V was shortened by 7 bases and J by 4 bases, with 17 bases between the two germline ends. CDR3 in DNA: TGTGCCTCCCCGAGGGGGGGTTCAGGGGCCAACGTCCTGACTTTC. Translated, it gives CASPRGGSGANVLTF.

This rearrangement joins TRBV18 to TRBJ2-2; weak D call: TRBD2 (5 bases). Trimming pared 3 bases from V and 5 bases from J, leaving 10 bases between. Germline V gene data show CDR1 as KGHSH and CDR2 as LQKENI. The CDR3 is 14 amino acids. The CDR3, as DNA: TGTGCCAGCTCACCCCTTCGAGGGACCGGGGAGCTGTTTTTT. It translates to CASSPLRGTGELFF.

The chain has TRBV5-1 and TRBJ1-1; D is ambiguous. Germline assignment: CDR1 SGHRS and CDR2 YFSETQ. The V end lost 0 bases, the J end lost 11 bases, and 14 bases lay between the germline ends. CDR3 length: 13 amino acids. In DNA, the CDR3 is TGCGCCAGCAGCTTGGAAGAGGAGCGTCGCGCTTTCTTT. This translates into CASSLEEERRAFF.

The gene calls are TRBV11-2 and TRBJ2-4; 7 bases fit TRBD1. This CDR3 has 12 residues. Germline V gives CDR1 SGHAT, CDR2 FQNNGV. Unmatched junction bases numbered 10, after V lost 5 bases and J lost 15 bases. CDR3 loop: CASSPRGGSWYF. The CDR3 nucleotides are TGTGCCAGCAGCCCTCGAGGGGGCTCTTGGTACTTC.

In DNA, the CDR3 is TGTGCCTGGAGTGTAATGGGTCGCAGGGGCACTGAAGCTTTCTTT. It is translated as CAWSVMGRRGTEAFF. The chain uses TRBV30 and TRBJ1-1; D might be TRBD1 (6 bases). The CDR3 is made up of 15 amino acids. Germline CDR1 is GTSNPN and CDR2 is SVGIG (reference sequence). Trimming removed 0 bases from V and 4 bases from J, with 15 bases in between.

The rearrangement uses TRBV7-9 and TRBJ1-5; D unresolved. The length of the CDR3 is 19 residues. The ends were cut back, 5 bases at V and 0 bases at J, with 23 bases in the middle. CDR1 is SEHNR, CDR2 FQNEAQ, per germline (reference sequence). CDR3 sequence (DNA): TGTGCCAGCAGCAGCGGACTTGTAGAAGGTGATTATAGCAATCAGCCCCAGCATTTT. Translating gives CASSSGLVEGDYSNQPQHF.

This clone was detected only a few times. The chain joins TRBV29-1 to TRBJ1-2, with no clear D. There are 11 residues in the CDR3. The ends were cut back, 6 bases at V and 4 bases at J, with 9 bases in the middle. CDR1 SQVTM and CDR2 ANQGSEA come from the germline V gene. The CDR3: CSVGKGYGYTF. Here the CDR3 DNA reads TGCAGCGTGGGGAAAGGCTATGGCTACACCTTC.

V and J are TRBV9 and TRBJ1-1, with 8 bases lining up with TRBD1. The junction had 6 bases not matched to a gene; V was cut back by 1 base and J by 7 bases. The CDR3 extends over 14 amino acids. Germline V gene data show CDR1 as SGDLS and CDR2 as YYNGEE. This CDR3 reads CASSVRTGSVEAFF. CDR3 DNA: TGTGCCAGCAGCGTAAGGACAGGGTCTGTTGAAGCTTTCTTT.

This clone was recorded a few times. V and J are TRBV7-2 and TRBJ1-1, with a possible D match to TRBD1 (5 bases). Germline V gives CDR1 SGHTA, CDR2 FQGNSA. Trimming pared 1 base from V and 9 bases from J, leaving 12 bases between. There are 13 residues in the CDR3. CDR3 in DNA: TGTGCCAGCAGCTTAGTAGGGGCGCCACAAGCTTTCTTT. It encodes CASSLVGAPQAFF.